What follows is one T cell receptor beta chain and its context. This clonotype appeared many times. The clone's antigen remains unknown. Base qualities are not recorded, but no much larger clone differs from it by a single base. CDR1 is given as MNHEY and CDR2 as SVGEGT, both from the germline V gene. The junction carries 15 bases between V and J, which are trimmed by 7 bases and 3 bases respectively. The CDR3 spans 14 residues, from the cysteine through the phenylalanine. Kept here is only the CDR3 DNA, which spans 42 bases and is read in frame from base 1. The record originates from a study of human T cells and chemical hapten exposure (dated by TCRdb to about 2021). Study-wide context: For sensitization, 2% DPC in acetone was applied to a 2 cm by 2 cm area of upper inner arm skin. Libraries were pooled for sequencing, and per-sample TCR yields varied mainly because of small differences in library volumes within the pool. Blood samples were taken from patients before sensitization (week 0) and then at 2, 6 and about 24 weeks after DPC sensitization. The mostly female patient cohort included alopecia areata with under or over 50% scalp involvement, alopecia totalis and alopecia universalis. For TCR sequencing, blood came from 25 to 35 alopecia patients at anywhere from one to four time points (pre-sensitization, 2, 6 and 24 weeks). Weekly therapeutic DPC doses were additionally applied to the scalp of patients throughout the approximately 25-week study period. The study tracked peripheral blood TCR repertoire changes in vivo during primary and secondary sensitization to the hapten diphenylcyclopropenone (DPC) in alopecia patients. Patch testing on the upper back used Finn chambers containing 0.01% DPC, with scoring done after 6 days according to International Contact Dermatitis Research Group standards.

The time point label corresponds to: pre-sensitization, week 0. What this sample's treatment or condition label stands for: therapeutic diphenylcyclopropenone sensitization with weekly scalp DPC. Blood at each patch-test visit was drawn before the patch test was applied. Patients were eligible if aged 18 to 70, diagnosed with alopecia and judged suitable for DPC therapy, and pregnant patients were excluded. Total RNA was extracted from unfractionated whole blood that had been collected in Tempus Blood RNA tubes. Libraries were built with RACE. TCRdb shows the sequencer as NextSeq 500. During library preparation, unique molecular identifiers were attached to individual cDNA molecules so that TCRs could be counted in a quantitative, reproducible way. Both TCR alpha and TCR beta chains were sequenced from each blood RNA sample. In the paper's pipeline: The median number of TCRs per sample was approximately 96,000, ranging from about 20,000 to 700,000. V, J and CDR3 annotation of the TCR reads was carried out using the Decombinator software suite. For PS versus PT1 abundance plots, all samples were subsampled to the same number of TCRs (28,000). TCRs were defined as expanded if absent before sensitization and observed at least eight times at the 2-week time point. TCRdb took the public reads, trimmed them with fastp at Q25, ran MiXCR for clone calling and kept in-frame beta chains. CDR3 protein duplicates are merged, each entry listing the most common genes and DNA. TCRdb's processing, not the authors', yielded these V and J calls. This sample comprises 380,000 or so distinct CDR3 sequences, around 5.5% of them detected only once. Together, the top ten hold less than 9% of the sample.

What the study reported, not specific to this receptor: The number of PT1 expanded TCRs positively correlated with patch test score, significant at thresholds 8, 16 and 32 but not 4. DPC sensitization did not change the number of TCRs with a frequency above 1 in 1000, and there was no evidence of changes in global repertoire structure. Significantly more large CDR3 similarity clusters were formed by expanded TCRs than by pre-sensitization or healthy control sets, consistent with antigen-driven responses. Because all patients had alopecia, a presumed autoimmune disease, the immune response of the patients might differ from that of healthy individuals. After repeated subsampling, the strength of the expansion versus patch-test correlation and the threshold at which it became significant changed.

This sequence uses TRBV6-2 or TRBV6-3 and TRBJ1-1, and possibly TRBD1, on 5 matching bases. This clonotype was sampled from a woman between 18 and 29 years old with alopecia areata. Some clones in this sample may be carry-over from other donors' samples. The sequencing here drew on whole blood, taken in connection with sensitization to the hapten diphenylcyclopropenone (DPC). The CDR3 region: CASTRQSGDTEAFF. The sequence in DNA is TGTGCCAGCACCAGACAGTCAGGCGACACTGAAGCTTTCTTT.